This T cell receptor beta chain was obtained from a study of regulatory T cells in long-lasting Graves disease. This clonotype was counted only a few times. What it binds is unknown. Study-wide results and caveats: Researchers examined only peripheral blood and not thyroid tissue. Since the sample size was small, accuracy may have been reduced.

Time point meaning: newly diagnosed GD, antithyroid drugs for less than 3 months. Extracted PBMC RNA gave rise to the TCR library. CDR3 regions were amplified by Arm-PCR using iRepertoire HTBI primers to build TCR beta libraries. TCRdb called the multiplex PCR reads again in MiXCR, with one record for every CDR3 protein. The sample contains about 420,000 distinct CDR3 sequences, around 17% of which appear only once. The germline V and J ends were trimmed by 1 base and 6 bases, with 6 bases remaining between them. Germline V lookup: CDR1 MNHEY, CDR2 SMNVEV (reference sequence). The CDR3 totals 13 residues. These data were also filed under a second study, of T cells in Graves' hyperthyroidism and ophthalmopathy.

This clonotype was obtained from a woman younger than 35 with Graves disease. V usage is TRBV27 and J usage is TRBJ2-2; D call uncertain. This specimen was peripheral blood mononuclear cells (PBMCs), taken at new diagnosis, from a patient treated with antithyroid drugs. The CDR3 coding sequence is TGTGCCAGCAGTTTATTCCACCCCGGGGAGCTGTTTTTT. Encoded protein: CASSLFHPGELFF.